This TCR beta chain originates from a study of identifying expanded T cells in peripheral blood (dated by TCRdb to between 2017 and 2020). About the full investigation: Technical replicates were generated by sequencing separate aliquots of the same genomic DNA pool, and four replicates were compared pairwise.

TCRbeta CDR3 regions were profiled by bias-controlled multiplex PCR amplification of genomic DNA with the immunoSEQ Assay. In the source study's methods: To quantify the absolute abundance of each unique TCRbeta CDR3 region, the sequences were collapsed and filtered. Two models were used to test differential abundance: a binomial model (Fisher-equivalent) and a beta-binomial model that adds time-dependent variance fitted from healthy donors. Clones with fewer than 5 combined templates were excluded, and clones with Benjamini-Hochberg FDR below 0.01 were called differentially abundant. In the beta-binomial model, variance was expressed as a function of the total template count across the two samples, in the form v = (b*log(k)+a)^2. In TCRdb, the immuneACCESS table is reduced to in-frame sequences with V and J assigned. These tables do not hold every clone; where another copy was compared, an unresolved V gene accounts for under half, and the others remain unexplained. That table supplies the V and J calls and clone size; D and trimming were determined from the DNA. This sample holds over 90,000 clones; over 75% were observed only once. The ten largest make up under 6.5% of the sample.

Results and caveats for the whole study, not just this receptor: About 1.3 differentially abundant clones were flagged by the binomial model between technical replicates, whereas about 16.4 and 19 were flagged over around two weeks and four weeks, respectively. The beta-binomial model significantly reduced the number of clones called differentially abundant and the false-positive rate across all healthy-donor time intervals. The authors expected that biological variance in healthy repertoires might rise further over much longer intervals, such as months to years. Variance in clone template counts between approximately two-week samples significantly increased with total template count across all healthy donors.

V loses 5 bases, J loses 13 bases, and the germline ends lie 12 bases apart. CDR1 and CDR2, looked up from the germline V gene (reference sequence), are LNHDA and SQIVND. The CDR3 spans 11 residues, from the cysteine through the phenylalanine. The kept DNA is CDR3 alone, 33 bases in frame from the first base. About this clone itself: Its antigen remains undetermined. No clone much larger than this one lies a single base away; base qualities are absent.

During the collection period, no infections or other immune events were recorded for the healthy donors. Blood repertoires from healthy donors were used as a training cohort for calibrating time-dependent variance in a beta-binomial model of differential abundance of T-cell clones. The training cohort comprised some 10 healthy donors, 3 female and 7 male. An age range of about 25 to 64 years, with an average of about 43 years, was recorded for the donors. Whole blood from each healthy donor was obtained from a commercial supplier and was collected at three time points approximately 15 days apart. Genomic DNA was extracted from unsorted whole blood for immunosequencing.

This TCR was sampled from a person aged 18-70 years in good health. The V and J segments used are TRBV19 and TRBJ1-5; the D segment cannot be called with confidence. What was sequenced was blood. The CDR3 has the sequence CASSLLGNQHF. The bases read TGTGCCAGTAGTTTATTGGGGAATCAGCATTTT.